Presented here are 14 T cell receptor beta chains from one specimen sequenced in a study of Ad26.COV2.S vaccination and SARS-CoV-2 variants. TCRdb's table, derived via immunoSEQ multiplex PCR, lists solely in-frame clones and lacks some. This table has around 300,000 clones, around 88% appearing once. The treatment is: 15 to 20 received Ad26.COV2.S at low or high dose, single or two shots; several received placebo; per-sample allocation not given. Material that was analyzed had been drawn on day 63 after the first vaccine or placebo injection. The starting material was peripheral blood, obtained in a trial of Ad26.COV2.S vaccine versus placebo. All receptors come from a person between 18 and 65 years old who received the Ad26.COV2.S COVID-19 vaccine or a placebo.

The CDR3 sequence: CASSPRTGGHYGYTF. In nucleotides, the CDR3 is TGTGCCAGCAGCCCGAGAACAGGGGGACACTATGGCTACACCTTC. The chain has TRBV4-2 and TRBJ1-2, with 8 bases aligning to TRBD1. Germline CDR1 is LGHNA and CDR2 is YNFKEQ. V was clipped by 4 bases and J by 3 bases; unmatched bases: 7. The CDR3 has 15 amino acids.

The gene calls are TRBV7-9 and TRBJ2-1; D may match TRBD1 or TRBD2 (5 bases each). V lost 5 bases to trimming and J lost 10 bases, with 18 bases between them. Germline-derived CDR1 and CDR2 are SEHNR and FQNEAQ (reference sequence). CDR3 length: 14 residues. The CDR3 sequence is CASSSVIRDQEQFF. DNA of the CDR3: TGTGCCAGCAGCAGTGTGATCCGGGACCAGGAGCAGTTCTTC.

The chain couples TRBV12-3 or TRBV12-4 to TRBJ1-2; perhaps TRBD1 as D (5 bases). V was trimmed by 6 bases and J by 7 bases, leaving 15 bases between them. This CDR3 spans 13 amino acids. The CDR3 DNA sequence: TGTGCCAGCAGCCGTACAGGCGGCCGTGGCTACACCTTC. Amino acids: CASSRTGGRGYTF.

The V and J genes are TRBV14 and TRBJ1-5; a possible D gene is TRBD1 (5 bases). The CDR3 loop spans 15 amino acids. V shed 3 bases and J shed 2 bases, with 11 bases lying between them. The V gene's germline CDR1 is SGHDN and CDR2 FVKESK. CDR3 amino acids: CASSQGGKGNQPQHF. CDR3 DNA: TGTGCCAGCAGCCAGGGGGGAAAGGGCAATCAGCCCCAGCATTTT.

The chain links TRBV9 to TRBJ1-4; 7 bases match TRBD1. The CDR3 loop spans 14 amino acids. After removal of 7 bases from V and 4 bases from J, the junction contained 7 bases not matched to a gene. The germline CDR1 and CDR2 sequences are SGDLS and YYNGEE. The CDR3, as DNA: TGTGCCAGCGGCTGGGACAGCGATAATGAAAAACTGTTTTTT. This codes for CASGWDSDNEKLFF.

The CDR3 coding sequence is TGTGCCAGCAGTGAAAAGAGGGGGGTTCCAGACTACGAGCAGTACTTC. It is translated as CASSEKRGVPDYEQYF. The chain uses TRBV6-1 and TRBJ2-7; D possibly matches TRBD1 or TRBD2 (6 bases each). The V and J ends lost 2 bases and 3 bases respectively, with 17 bases between them. The CDR3 has 16 amino acids. Germline CDR1 and CDR2: MNHNS and SASEGT.

The gene calls are TRBV5-1 and TRBJ2-7; the match to TRBD1 covers 9 bases. Losses at the gene ends were 0 bases for V and 2 bases for J; bases not matched to a gene: 6. Germline loops: CDR1 SGHRS, CDR2 YFSETQ. There are 16 residues in the CDR3. The CDR3 is CASSLATGGEPYEQYF. The CDR3 coding sequence is TGCGCCAGCAGCTTGGCCACAGGGGGCGAACCCTACGAGCAGTACTTC.

The V call is TRBV27, the J call TRBJ1-4; D is ambiguous. Germline loops: CDR1 MNHEY, CDR2 SMNVEV (reference sequence). V gave up 5 bases and J gave up 10 bases, with 11 bases separating them. There are 12 residues in the CDR3. CDR3 coding DNA: TGTGCCAGCAGTGATCGCCGGGGAAAACTGTTTTTT. It specifies CASSDRRGKLFF.

The chain has TRBV4-2 and TRBJ1-1; tentatively, D is TRBD1 (5 bases). The V end lost 4 bases, the J end lost 1 base, and 13 bases lay between the germline ends. Per the germline V gene, CDR1 is LGHNA and CDR2 is YNFKEQ. The CDR3 has 15 residues. The CDR3 spells CASSLGDGSNTEAFF. The CDR3 nucleotides are TGTGCCAGCAGCCTAGGGGACGGGTCGAACACTGAAGCTTTCTTT.

The rearrangement links TRBV5-1 to TRBJ2-7; D is uncertain. This CDR3 is 15 amino acids long. In germline, CDR1 is SGHRS, CDR2 YFSETQ. The V end lost 0 bases, the J end lost 3 bases, and 13 bases lay between the germline ends. In DNA, the CDR3 is TGCGCCAGCAGCTTGGGCAGACTTAGAAACTACGAGCAGTACTTC. Translated: CASSLGRLRNYEQYF.

J is TRBJ2-2 and V is TRBV27; D remains unclear. CDR1 is MNHEY, CDR2 SMNVEV, per germline (reference sequence). Trimming removed 6 bases at V and 5 bases at J, with 4 bases between. CDR3 length: 11 amino acids. As DNA, the CDR3 is TGTGCCAGCAGCCAGACCGGGGAGCTGTTTTTT. This gives the protein CASSQTGELFF.

This rearrangement joins TRBV5-1 to TRBJ2-3; maybe TRBD2 (6 bases). Trimming removed 6 bases from V and 0 bases from J, with 8 bases in between. CDR3 length: 13 residues. The V gene's germline CDR1 is SGHRS and CDR2 YFSETQ. The DNA of the CDR3 is TGCGCCAGCAATCGGGGGAGCACAGATACGCAGTATTTT. Translation gives CASNRGSTDTQYF.

The chain combines TRBV28 with TRBJ1-2; D not certain. This CDR3 has 11 amino acids. V was trimmed by 5 bases and J by 8 bases, leaving 9 bases between them. Germline loops: CDR1 MDHEN, CDR2 SYDVKM. The CDR3 nucleotides read TGTGCCAGCAGTAGGACGAGGGGCTACACCTTC. Protein sequence: CASSRTRGYTF.

This rearrangement joins TRBV28 to TRBJ2-5, with D possibly called TRBD1 or TRBD2 (5 bases each). The V and J ends lost 9 bases and 7 bases respectively, with 18 bases between them. Per the germline V gene, CDR1 is MDHEN and CDR2 is SYDVKM. This CDR3 contains 13 residues. In DNA, the CDR3 is TGTGCCAGTAGGGCAGACCCGAGGGGGACCCAGTACTTC. Its translation is CASRADPRGTQYF.